These 7 T cell receptor beta chains share one sample of origin, sequenced in a study of T cells in Graves' hyperthyroidism and ophthalmopathy. TCR beta CDR3 sequences were amplified from RNA transcripts. The HTBI primer set drove a first-round RT-PCR of the TCR CDR3. TCRdb reprocessed the multiplex PCR reads with MiXCR, giving one entry per CDR3 protein. The profile shows about 420,000 distinct CDR3 sequences, more than 15% of them singletons. The specimen sequenced was blood. All receptors come from a woman between 18 and 29 years old with Graves' hyperthyroidism.

The sample holds a few counts of this clonotype. A read error may explain this, as a much larger clone is one base away. The CDR3 DNA reads as TGTGTCAGCACCCCAAGCGGACTCTCCGGGGAGCTGTTTTTT. It specifies CVSTPSGLSGELFF. The chain combines TRBV12-3 or TRBV12-4 with TRBJ2-2; TRBD2 might be the D (5 bases). CDR3 length: 14 amino acids.

The chain links TRBV6-1 to TRBJ2-5, with 7 bases fitting TRBD1. The CDR3 consists of 13 residues. Trimming took 9 bases from V and 5 from J; bases not matched to a gene: 9. Germline CDR1 and CDR2: MNHNS and SASEGT. CDR3 nucleotides: TGTGCCAGTTGGACAGGCCAGGGGGAGACCCAGTACTTC. It is translated as CASWTGQGETQYF.

This clonotype was picked up many times. V usage is TRBV6-1 and J usage is TRBJ2-5; possibly TRBD2 for D (6 bases). CDR3 size: 14 residues. V gave up 10 bases and J gave up 6 bases, with 21 bases separating them. Germline V gene data show CDR1 as MNHNS and CDR2 as SASEGT. The CDR3 region is CAIRRAGNPKTQYF. As DNA, the CDR3 is TGTGCCATCCGCCGGGCGGGGAACCCTAAGACCCAGTACTTC.

This clonotype was seen many times. The chain couples TRBV11-3 to TRBJ2-7; 8 positions agree with TRBD2. There are 14 residues in the CDR3. Germline values: CDR1 SGHNT, CDR2 YENEEA. The V segment lost 5 bases and the J segment 5 bases; nucleotides outside the gene matches: 8. CDR3 nucleotides: TGTGCCAGCAGCCGCGGACTAGCCTCGGACGAGCAGTACTTC. Protein: CASSRGLASDEQYF.

This clonotype came up many times. The chain links TRBV20-1 to TRBJ2-7, with 8 bases fitting TRBD2. The CDR3 runs to 14 residues. CDR1 DFQATT and CDR2 SNEGSKA come from the germline V gene (reference sequence). Unmatched junction bases numbered 3, after V lost 0 bases and J lost 2 bases. The CDR3 coding sequence is TGCAGTGCTAGAGAGAGGCGGGGGGCCTACGAGCAGTACTTC. Encoded protein: CSARERRGAYEQYF.

This clonotype was seen many times. The chain has TRBV6-2 or TRBV6-3 and TRBJ1-2, with a possible D match to TRBD1 (5 bases). The CDR3 has 18 amino acids. Deletions cut 2 bases from V and 5 bases from J, with 24 bases between. Germline CDR1 and CDR2: MNHEY and SVGEGT. The CDR3, as DNA: TGTGCCAGCAGTTACGTCCGAGGCATGTGGGACTTTGGATATGGCTACACCTTC. Its translation is CASSYVRGMWDFGYGYTF.

In the case of this clonotype: A much larger clone differs from this one at a single base, so this may be a read error. V is TRBV18 and J is TRBJ2-1; no firm D call. V was shortened by 4 bases and J by 4 bases, with 5 bases between the two germline ends. Germline V lookup: CDR1 KGHSH, CDR2 LQKENI. The CDR3 loop spans 12 amino acids. In DNA form, the CDR3 reads TGTGCCAGCTCACTACAGTACAATGAGCAGTTCTTC. This translates into CASSLQYNEQFF.